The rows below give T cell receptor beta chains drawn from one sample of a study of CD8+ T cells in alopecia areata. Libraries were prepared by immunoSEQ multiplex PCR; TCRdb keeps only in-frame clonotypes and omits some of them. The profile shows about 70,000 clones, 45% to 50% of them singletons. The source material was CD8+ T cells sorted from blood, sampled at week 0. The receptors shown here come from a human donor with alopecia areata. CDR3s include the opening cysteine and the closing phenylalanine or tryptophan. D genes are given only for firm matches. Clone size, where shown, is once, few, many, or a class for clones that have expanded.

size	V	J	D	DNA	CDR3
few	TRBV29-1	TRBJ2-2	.	TGCAGCGTCGGGGCCCCCGGGGAGCTGTTTTTT	CSVGAPGELFF
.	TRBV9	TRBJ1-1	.	TGTGCCAGCAGCGCAGAGCGCGGGCCTATGAACACTGAAGCTTTCTTT	CASSAERGPMNTEAFF
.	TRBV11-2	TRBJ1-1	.	TGTGCCAGCAGCTTAGAGATAATTGACACTGAAGCTTTCTTT	CASSLEIIDTEAFF
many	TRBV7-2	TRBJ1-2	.	TGTGCCACCAAGCGGGGAAGTCGCTTC	CATKRGSRF
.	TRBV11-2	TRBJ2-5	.	TGTGCCAGCAGCTCCCGGGGGCGGGACCAAGAGACCCAGTACTTC	CASSSRGRDQETQYF
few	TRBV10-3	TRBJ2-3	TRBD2	TGTGCCATCAGTGAGACGCCTAGCGGGACTGGAGATACGCAGTATTTT	CAISETPSGTGDTQYF
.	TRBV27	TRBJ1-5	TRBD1	TGTGCCACAAAGGACAGGAATAGCAATCAGCCCCAGCATTTT	CATKDRNSNQPQHF
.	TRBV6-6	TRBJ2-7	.	TGTGCCAGCAGTAGGGACGAAAGCTCCTACGAGCAGTACTTC	CASSRDESSYEQYF
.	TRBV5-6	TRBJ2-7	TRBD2	TGTGCCAGCAGCTCTAGCGGGGCATACTACGAGCAGTACTTC	CASSSSGAYYEQYF
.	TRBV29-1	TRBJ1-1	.	TGCAGCGTTACCGGGGGAGCAGCTTTCTTT	CSVTGGAAFF
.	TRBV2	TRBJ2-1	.	TGTGCCAGCAGTCAACCGGGACCCCTCGAGGATGAGCAGTTCTTC	CASSQPGPLEDEQFF
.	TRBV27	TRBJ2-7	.	TGTGCCAGCAGTCCCCGGGGCCCTCGGATCTACGAGCAGTACTTC	CASSPRGPRIYEQYF
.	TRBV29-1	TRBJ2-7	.	TGCAGCGCAAACCGCCAGGTAGCGGCCTCCTACGAGCAGTACTTC	CSANRQVAASYEQYF
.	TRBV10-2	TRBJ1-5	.	TGCGCCAGCAGTGAGTTCGCCAGCTCGTCTGGCAATCAGCCCCAGCATTTT	CASSEFASSSGNQPQHF
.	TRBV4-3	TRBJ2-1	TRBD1	TGCGCCAGCAGCCAAGATCTTGTGGACAGGGCTAATGAGCAGTTCTTC	CASSQDLVDRANEQFF